Each of the 17 T cell receptor beta chains below was sequenced from the same sample in a study of control samples from healthy donors and cancer patients (dated by TCRdb to about 2020). The library was produced with the immunoSEQ multiplex PCR assay. As stored in TCRdb, this immuneACCESS dataset retains in-frame rearrangements with V and J assigned. A fraction of the clones does not appear; measured against another copy, unresolved V genes explain less than half of the discrepancy, and the remainder lacks a known reason. The sample contains some 150,000 clones, around 86% of them found a single time. The ten largest clones represent 4.9% of the sample. The sequenced sample consisted of blood. The receptors were gathered from a young man in good health.

This clone was seen only once. The chain recombines TRBV9 with TRBJ2-2; 12 nucleotides match TRBD2. The CDR3 sequence is 17 residues long. Germline lookup yields CDR1 SGDLS and CDR2 YYNGEE. The trim removed 2 bases at V and 4 bases at J, leaving 6 bases unmatched. CDR3 in DNA: TGTGCCAGCAGCGTTGCTAGCGGGGGGGCCAGCACCGGGGAGCTGTTTTTT. This encodes CASSVASGGASTGELFF.

This clone was seen more than once but under ten times. This chain uses TRBV19 with TRBJ1-5, with 8 bases that match TRBD1. This CDR3 region has 13 residues. Looked up from germline, CDR1 is LNHDA and CDR2 is SQIVND (reference sequence). V was clipped by 5 bases and J by 6 bases; unmatched bases: 3. The CDR3 DNA is TGTGCCAGTAGTTCGACAGGGGTTCAGCCCCAGCATTTT. Its translation is CASSSTGVQPQHF.

The CDR3: CASSQQGRVDEQYF. The CDR3, as DNA: TGTGCCAGCAGCCAACAGGGTAGAGTAGACGAGCAGTACTTC. The chain links TRBV5-4 to TRBJ2-7, with a tentative D call TRBD1 (6 bases). The CDR3 consists of 14 residues. V gave up 4 bases and J gave up 5 bases, with 16 bases separating them. Germline-derived CDR1 and CDR2 are SGHNT and YYREEE (reference sequence). Variable domain in full (rest from reference TRBV5-4 and TRBJ2-7): ETGVTQSPTHLIKTRGQQVTLRCSSQSGHNTVSWYQQALGQGPQFIFQYYREEENGRGNFPPRFSGLQFPNYSSELNVNALELDDSALYLCASSQQGRVDEQYFGPGTRLTVT.

This clone was detected only once. J is TRBJ2-2 and V is TRBV9; D perhaps matches TRBD2 (5 bases). Germline V gene sequence: CDR1 SGDLS, CDR2 YYNGEE. V lost 9 bases, J lost 7 bases, and 7 bases lay in between. The CDR3 extends over 10 amino acids. The CDR3 sequence: CATAGGELFF. The DNA of the CDR3 is TGTGCCACCGCGGGCGGGGAGCTGTTTTTT.

The chain recombines TRBV13 with TRBJ2-1; D is perhaps TRBD2 (5 bases). The germline V and J ends were trimmed by 5 bases and 1 base, with 12 bases remaining between them. The CDR3 consists of 15 residues. Germline values: CDR1 PRHDT, CDR2 FYEKMQ (reference sequence). This CDR3 reads CASSPFTGSYNEQFF. Here the CDR3 DNA reads TGTGCCAGCAGCCCCTTCACGGGATCCTACAATGAGCAGTTCTTC.

The chain joins TRBV20-1 to TRBJ2-1; the D gene is possibly TRBD1 (6 bases). This CDR3 comprises 11 residues. Germline V CDR1 and CDR2: DFQATT, SNEGSKA (reference sequence). The ends were cut back, 0 bases at V and 10 bases at J, with 7 bases in the middle. The CDR3 reads CSARDRGEQFF. The CDR3 coding sequence is TGCAGTGCTAGAGATAGGGGGGAGCAGTTCTTC.

The chain is built from TRBV2 and TRBJ2-1, with 11 bases aligning to TRBD1. Germline assignment: CDR1 SNHLY and CDR2 FYNNEI. The CDR3 contains 15 residues. After removal of 5 bases from V and 7 bases from J, the junction contained 7 bases not matched to a gene. CDR3 sequence: CASSPGTGGRNEQFF. In DNA form, the CDR3 reads TGTGCCAGCAGTCCCGGGACAGGGGGAAGGAATGAGCAGTTCTTC. The full variable domain, its missing parts supplied by reference TRBV2 and TRBJ2-1, is EPEVTQTPSHQVTQMGQEVILRCVPISNHLYFYWYRQILGQKVEFLVSFYNNEISEKSEIFDDQFSVERPDGSNFTLKIRSTKLEDSAMYFCASSPGTGGRNEQFFGPGTRLTVL.

The rearrangement uses TRBV19 and TRBJ1-1, with D possibly matching TRBD1 (6 bases). The V and J ends lost 5 bases and 5 bases respectively, with 15 bases between them. Per germline, CDR1 LNHDA and CDR2 SQIVND (reference sequence). The length of the CDR3 is 14 residues. The CDR3 loop reads CASSFTGLRTEAFF. The CDR3 coding sequence is TGTGCCAGTAGTTTTACAGGGTTGCGGACTGAAGCTTTCTTT. The full variable domain, rest sourced from reference TRBV19 and TRBJ1-1, is DGGITQSPKYLFRKEGQNVTLSCEQNLNHDAMYWYRQDPGQGLRLIYYSQIVNDFQKGDIAEGYSVSREKKESFPLTVTSAQKNPTAFYLCASSFTGLRTEAFFGQGTRLTVV.

V usage is TRBV2 and J usage is TRBJ1-2; 9 positions match TRBD1. Per germline, CDR1 SNHLY and CDR2 FYNNEI. This CDR3 has 11 residues. Trimming took 7 bases from V and 8 from J; bases not matched to a gene: 2. CDR3 in DNA: TGTGCCAGCAAGGGACAGGGCGGCTACACCTTC. Translation gives CASKGQGGYTF.

The V call is TRBV19, the J call TRBJ2-1, with 7 nucleotides matching TRBD1. The CDR3 is 15 amino acids. The germline V gene encodes CDR1 LNHDA and CDR2 SQIVND (reference sequence). V was clipped by 6 bases and J by 4 bases; unmatched bases: 9. The CDR3 DNA sequence: TGTGCCAGTAGCCTACAGGGGCTACAGTACAATGAGCAGTTCTTC. Protein sequence: CASSLQGLQYNEQFF.

This sequence joins TRBV18 and TRBJ2-7, with 15 bases identical to TRBD2. The germline gives CDR1 KGHSH, CDR2 LQKENI. J lost 0 bases, V lost 4 bases, and 7 bases had no gene match. CDR3 length: 18 residues. For the CDR3, the DNA is TGTGCCAGCTCACTTAACGGACTAGCGGGAGGGCCCTCCTACGAGCAGTACTTC. This encodes CASSLNGLAGGPSYEQYF.

The gene calls are TRBV7-8 and TRBJ1-1; TRBD1 matches 7 bases. The junction had 9 bases not matched to a gene; V was cut back by 5 bases and J by 6 bases. The germline V gene has CDR1 SGHVS and CDR2 FQNEAQ. The CDR3 extends over 14 amino acids. DNA of the CDR3: TGTGCCAGCAGCCAAGACAGGGTCGGGTCTGAAGCTTTCTTT. This encodes CASSQDRVGSEAFF.

This chain connects TRBV15 to TRBJ1-5; D not resolved. Trimming took 0 bases from V and 0 from J, leaving 9 bases between them. This CDR3 is 16 amino acids long. From germline, CDR1 is LNHNV and CDR2 YYDKDF (reference sequence). The CDR3 spells CATSRDWDNSNQPQHF. The CDR3 nucleotides read TGTGCCACCAGCAGAGATTGGGATAATAGCAATCAGCCCCAGCATTTT.

The chain carries TRBV6-2 or TRBV6-3 and TRBJ2-5, with D hard to call. Trimming shortened V by 0 bases and J by 0 bases, and 14 bases separated the two germline ends. The CDR3 spans 17 residues. The germline CDR1 and CDR2 sequences are MNHEY and SVGEGT. The CDR3 sequence is CASSYSLLTGNQETQYF. The CDR3 coding sequence is TGTGCCAGCAGTTACTCCCTCCTGACTGGAAACCAAGAGACCCAGTACTTC.

This rearrangement joins TRBV7-3 to TRBJ2-7, with 12 positions matching TRBD1. The CDR3 is made up of 15 amino acids. Per germline, CDR1 SGHTA and CDR2 FQGTGA. J was trimmed by 6 bases and V by 5 bases; bases with no gene match: 8. CDR3 DNA: TGTGCCAGCAGCCTCAGCGGGACAGGGGGCGGCGAGCAGTACTTC. Residues: CASSLSGTGGGEQYF. Using reference TRBV7-3 and TRBJ2-7 for the parts outside the CDR3, the full variable domain is GAGVSQTPSNKVTEKGKYVELRCDPISGHTALYWYRQSLGQGPEFLIYFQGTGAADDSGLPNDRFFAVRPEGSVSTLKIQRTERGDSAVYLCASSLSGTGGGEQYFGPGTRLTVT.

This clone was counted a single time. The chain is built from TRBV4-1 and TRBJ2-7; 8 nucleotides align to TRBD2. CDR3 length: 14 amino acids. J was trimmed by 7 bases and V by 0 bases; bases with no gene match: 5. Germline CDR1 and CDR2: MGHRA and YSYEKL. The CDR3 DNA sequence: TGCGCCAGCAGCCAAGAAGCGGGAGCGTTTGAGCAGTACTTC. Its protein is CASSQEAGAFEQYF.

The J gene is TRBJ1-5, the V gene TRBV9; D unresolved. Between the trimmed V and J ends, which lost 0 bases and 7 bases, there was a span of 11 bases. The CDR3 is made up of 14 amino acids. Germline assignment: CDR1 SGDLS and CDR2 YYNGEE. The CDR3 region has the DNA TGTGCCAGCAGCGTAGGAGACGGGCGGCAGCCCCAGCATTTT. Its translation: CASSVGDGRQPQHF.